This T cell receptor (beta chain) was recorded in a study of blood T cell repertoires in COVID-19. V was pared by 2 bases and J by 1 base, with 0 bases of the junction left unmatched. Germline CDR1 is SGHRS and CDR2 is YFSETQ. The length of the CDR3 is 16 residues. Data came from immunoSEQ multiplex PCR; TCRdb stores just in-frame clones and leaves some out. The sample consists of more than 200,000 clones, more than 85% of them appearing once. Sequenced input: PBMCs or T cells enriched from blood (not recorded which). This clonotype originated in a woman aged 25 to 39 who had recovered from COVID-19. This chain connects TRBV5-1 to TRBJ2-2, with 12 bases lining up with TRBD2. CDR3 in DNA: TGCGCCAGCAGCTTACTAGCGGGAGGGAACACCGGGGAGCTGTTTTTT. Translation gives CASSLLAGGNTGELFF.